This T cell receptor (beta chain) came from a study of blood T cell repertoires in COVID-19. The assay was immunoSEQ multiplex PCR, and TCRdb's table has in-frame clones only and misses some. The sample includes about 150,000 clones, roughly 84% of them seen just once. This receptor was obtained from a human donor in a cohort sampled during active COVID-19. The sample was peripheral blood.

The CDR3 reads CASSQRQGAYNEQFF. The CDR3 DNA reads as TGTGCCAGCAGCCAGAGACAGGGGGCCTACAATGAGCAGTTCTTC. This chain links TRBV7-2 with TRBJ2-1; the match to TRBD1 covers 9 bases. This CDR3 region has 15 residues. Trimming at V came to 5 bases and at J to 2 bases, leaving 4 bases not matched to a gene. Looked up from germline, CDR1 is SGHTA and CDR2 is FQGNSA. Full variable domain (remainder filled in from reference TRBV7-2 and TRBJ2-1): GAGVSQSPSNKVTEKGKDVELRCDPISGHTALYWYRQSLGQGLEFLIYFQGNSAPDKSGLPSDRFSAERTGGSVSTLTIQRTQQEDSAVYLCASSQRQGAYNEQFFGPGTRLTVL.